The source of this T cell receptor (beta chain) is a study of blood T cell repertoires in COVID-19 (TCRdb year 2020). Notes on the research overall: Collaborator samples came from the United States, Italy and Spain and covered acute and convalescent phases of COVID-19. Samples were obtained from the ongoing ImmuneRACE study (first 160 participants) and from 1,254 subjects provided by 6 global collaborators. Sample metadata almost always included a de-identified subject ID, COVID-19 status, age in years and sex. The material from the prospective study consisted of cDNA or gDNA derived from T cells, B-cell-depleted T cells, or PBMCs. A freely available public database, intended as a resource for researchers studying the immune response to SARS-CoV-2, is where the repertoires were released. Where available, HLA class I and class II types were obtained from metadata supplied by the sample provider rather than from assay-based typing. Subjects who had been exposed to COVID-19, were actively infected with it, or had recovered from it provided the deeply sampled blood TCRbeta repertoires that made up the dataset.

Measured from the cysteine to the phenylalanine, the CDR3 is 15 residues long. Just CDR3 DNA is preserved here, 45 bases in frame from base 1. According to the germline V gene, CDR1 reads SQVTM and CDR2 reads ANQGSEA. V is pruned by 0 bases and J by 5 bases, leaving 9 bases of the junction without a gene match. The research as a whole found: The amount of clinical and demographic metadata varied by source and participant and was provided uncurated.

About this clone: Its cognate antigen has yet to be identified. Per-base quality was not reported, and no clone a single base away is much larger than it.

Another Seattle source contributed samples from volunteer blood donors who had recovered from COVID-19. Collaborating institutions collected whole blood in K2EDTA tubes following their own protocols. For TCRbeta analysis, collaborators shipped samples as frozen whole blood, isolated PBMCs, or DNA extracted from either of those sample types. The immunoSEQ Assay, a bias-controlled multiplex PCR, was used to amplify TCRbeta CDR3 regions from genomic DNA. The study's processing was this. Within the assay, amplification of reference gene primers was used to estimate how many nucleated cells each sample contained. Sequence reads were collapsed and filtered to measure the absolute abundance of every unique TCRbeta CDR3 rearrangement. For each sample, productive Simpson clonality was calculated as the square root of Simpson's diversity index across productive rearrangements. This immuneACCESS table, as held by TCRdb, lists in-frame sequences with V and J called but not all clones. Of the missing ones, under half trace to an unresolved V gene in checked studies; the others have no known cause. Clonal size and the V and J genes are those of that table, whereas D and trimming came from the DNA. This sample gives about 240,000 clones in total; approximately 90% of them show up just once. The ten largest clones add up to 7.2% of the sample.

The specimen was peripheral blood. Rearrangement joined TRBV29-1 to TRBJ2-7, with 8 bases matching TRBD1. The sequence came from a man in his 60s who had recovered from COVID-19. CDR3 reads: CSVEDGYRGLNEQYF. The sequence in DNA is TGCAGCGTTGAAGACGGGTACAGGGGGTTAAACGAGCAGTACTTC.